Below, 5 T cell receptor beta chains from the same sample are listed, as sequenced in a study of shared clonotypes between healthy human individuals. Generated by immunoSEQ multiplex PCR, the TCRdb table keeps only in-frame clones and is missing some. In the table there are 450,000 to 500,000 clones, 78% of which are singletons. Sequenced input: PBMCs. These TCRs come from a woman in her thirties or forties in good health. Some clones in this sample may be carry-over from other donors' samples.

V is TRBV19 and J is TRBJ2-3, with a tentative D call TRBD2 (7 bases). The length of the CDR3 is 15 residues. V was shortened by 6 bases and J by 3 bases, with 16 bases between the two germline ends. Germline-derived CDR1 and CDR2 are LNHDA and SQIVND (reference sequence). The CDR3 DNA reads as TGTGCCAGTAGCACGGGGGGCAAGGAAACAGATACGCAGTATTTT. The encoded protein is CASSTGGKETDTQYF.

The chain is built from TRBV13 and TRBJ2-1; TRBD2 agrees at 10 bases. CDR3 length equals 15 residues. CDR1 PRHDT and CDR2 FYEKMQ come from the germline V gene (reference sequence). The ends lost 5 bases at V and 4 bases at J; junction bases unmatched: 5. The CDR3 region has the DNA TGTGCCAGCAGCCCGCTAGCGGGAGCTTACAATGAGCAGTTCTTC. It translates to CASSPLAGAYNEQFF. The variable domain in full, with the rest retrieved from reference TRBV13 and TRBJ2-1, is AAGVIQSPRHLIKEKRETATLKCYPIPRHDTVYWYQQGPGQDPQFLISFYEKMQSDKGSIPDRFSAQQFSDYHSELNMSSLELGDSALYFCASSPLAGAYNEQFFGPGTRLTVL.

The DNA of the CDR3 is TGTGCCAGCAGTGGTACAGGGGAATTTACTGAAGCTTTCTTT. Amino acids: CASSGTGEFTEAFF. The chain links TRBV27 to TRBJ1-1, with 7 bases fitting TRBD1. The CDR3 loop spans 14 amino acids. V was pared by 5 bases and J by 5 bases, with 8 bases of the junction left unmatched. Germline V gene sequence: CDR1 MNHEY, CDR2 SMNVEV (reference sequence).

This clone was seen only once. Given a much more abundant clone one base away, this may be a read error. The chain combines TRBV7-9 with TRBJ2-3, with 11 bases aligning to TRBD2. The V gene's germline CDR1 is SEHNR and CDR2 FQNEAQ (reference sequence). V shed 4 bases and J 0 bases; nucleotides not matched to a gene: 0. This CDR3 comprises 15 residues. CDR3 residues: CASSWTSGSTDTQYF. The CDR3, as DNA: TGTGCCAGCAGCTGGACTAGCGGGAGCACAGATACGCAGTATTTT.

The rearrangement uses TRBV7-9 and TRBJ2-3; possible D gene TRBD1, 5 bases. Deletions cut 1 base from V and 4 bases from J, with 6 bases between. Germline V gene lookup returns CDR1 SEHNR and CDR2 FQNEAQ (reference sequence). This CDR3 has 13 residues. This CDR3 reads CASSLVGADTQYF. Written as DNA, the CDR3 is TGTGCCAGCAGCTTAGTAGGGGCAGATACGCAGTATTTT.